The 17 T cell receptor beta chains presented below share a single source sample, sequenced in a study of T cell changes during pregnancy in multiple sclerosis. Profiling relied on immunoSEQ multiplex PCR, and the TCRdb table lists in-frame clones only, not all of them. The sample yields about 75,000 clones, around 90% seen once. Sample: CD4+ T cells from peripheral blood mononuclear cells, taken before pregnancy. All receptors derive from a female donor with multiple sclerosis, enrolled in a pregnancy study.

This clone appeared once. The chain uses TRBV9 and TRBJ1-2; 9 positions match TRBD1. Germline CDR1 SGDLS, CDR2 YYNGEE. The CDR3 runs 14 residues. J lost 13 bases, V lost 0 bases, and 10 bases had no gene match. Written as DNA, the CDR3 is TGTGCCAGCAGCGTAGGGGGACAGGGATTTGATCGCACCTTC. It translates to CASSVGGQGFDRTF.

The gene calls are TRBV19 and TRBJ1-2; D call uncertain. The V gene lost 7 bases and the J gene lost 0 bases, with 24 bases spanning the gap. Germline CDR1 and CDR2: LNHDA and SQIVND (reference sequence). The CDR3 spans 18 residues. CDR3 bases: TGTGCCAGTATTGGAGGCCAGATGCCGTCAAAAGCTAACTATGGCTACACCTTC. This gives the protein CASIGGQMPSKANYGYTF.

This sequence joins TRBV7-9 and TRBJ2-1, with 9 bases fitting TRBD2. V was pared by 1 base and J by 7 bases, with 2 bases of the junction left unmatched. This CDR3 is built from 14 residues. Germline lookup yields CDR1 SEHNR and CDR2 FQNEAQ (reference sequence). DNA of the CDR3: TGTGCCAGCAGCTTAGAAGGACTAGCGAATGAGCAGTTCTTC. It encodes CASSLEGLANEQFF.

The genes are TRBV19 and TRBJ1-5; TRBD1 is a possible D gene (5 bases). The CDR3 sequence is 15 residues long. Trimming took 4 bases from V and 6 from J, leaving 16 bases between them. Germline loops: CDR1 LNHDA, CDR2 SQIVND (reference sequence). The CDR3: CASSTPLIQAQPQHF. CDR3 nucleotides: TGTGCCAGTAGTACCCCATTAATACAGGCTCAGCCCCAGCATTTT.

The chain recombines TRBV14 with TRBJ1-1; the match to TRBD1 covers 7 bases. V lost 4 bases and J lost 9; bases outside the gene matches: 11. This CDR3 comprises 14 residues. Germline CDR1 and CDR2: SGHDN and FVKESK. CDR3 sequence (DNA): TGTGCCAGCAGCCGAGGACTTGGGACAGTTCAAGCTTTCTTT. This gives the protein CASSRGLGTVQAFF. Full variable domain (remainder filled in from reference TRBV14 and TRBJ1-1): EAGVTQFPSHSVIEKGQTVTLRCDPISGHDNLYWYRRVMGKEIKFLLHFVKESKQDESGMPNNRFLAERTGGTYSTLKVQPAELEDSGVYFCASSRGLGTVQAFFGQGTRLTVV.

This clone appeared once. The chain recombines TRBV19 with TRBJ2-5, with a weak D call TRBD1 (6 bases). Trimming removed 10 bases at V and 4 bases at J, with 13 bases between. Germline V gene lookup returns CDR1 LNHDA and CDR2 SQIVND (reference sequence). This CDR3 spans 12 amino acids. The CDR3 DNA reads TGTGCCACCAGGGGAAGAAGAGAGACCCAGTACTTC. It yields the protein CATRGRRETQYF.

The genes are TRBV28 and TRBJ2-5; TRBD1 aligns across 10 bases. The CDR3 length is 14 residues. V dropped 8 bases and J dropped 4; count of bases not matched to a gene: 7. In germline, CDR1 is MDHEN, CDR2 SYDVKM. The CDR3 loop is CASWTGQGRETQYF. DNA for the CDR3: TGTGCCAGCTGGACGGGACAGGGGAGAGAGACCCAGTACTTC. The whole variable domain, remainder taken from reference TRBV28 and TRBJ2-5, is DVKVTQSSRYLVKRTGEKVFLECVQDMDHENMFWYRQDPGLGLRLIYFSYDVKMKEKGDIPEGYSVSREKKERFSLILESASTNQTSMYLCASWTGQGRETQYFGPGTRLLVL.

V is TRBV5-1 and J is TRBJ2-2; a possible D gene is TRBD2 (7 bases). The CDR3 has 17 amino acids. Trimming pared 0 bases from V and 0 bases from J, leaving 12 bases between. CDR1 and CDR2 from the germline V gene are SGHRS and YFSETQ. The CDR3 loop is CASSLDGGGPNTGELFF. CDR3 DNA: TGCGCCAGCAGCTTGGATGGGGGGGGCCCGAACACCGGGGAGCTGTTTTTT. The complete variable domain, with remaining parts taken from reference TRBV5-1 and TRBJ2-2, reads KAGVTQTPRYLIKTRGQQVTLSCSPISGHRSVSWYQQTPGQGLQFLFEYFSETQRNKGNFPGRFSGRQFSNSRSEMNVSTLELGDSALYLCASSLDGGGPNTGELFFGEGSRLTVL.

This chain connects TRBV15 to TRBJ2-3; D might be TRBD1 (5 bases). CDR1 LNHNV and CDR2 YYDKDF come from the germline V gene (reference sequence). There are 16 residues in the CDR3. Trimming left V 1 base short and J 8 bases short, with 19 bases between. Here the CDR3 reads CATSRGEQARLGTQYF. The CDR3 nucleotides are TGTGCCACCAGCAGAGGGGAACAGGCAAGGCTAGGTACGCAGTATTTT.

The chain joins TRBV14 to TRBJ2-6; weak D call: TRBD1 (6 bases). This CDR3 comprises 16 residues. V was clipped by 4 bases and J by 5 bases, with 15 bases between them. Germline CDR1 is SGHDN and CDR2 is FVKESK. CDR3 region: CASSPLWGHRANVLTF. CDR3 DNA sequence: TGTGCCAGCAGCCCCCTGTGGGGGCACAGGGCCAACGTCCTGACTTTC.

The rearrangement joins TRBV28 to TRBJ2-7, with a possible D match to TRBD1 (7 bases). Between the trimmed V and J ends, which lost 5 bases and 6 bases, there was a span of 17 bases. The length of the CDR3 is 14 residues. CDR1 is MDHEN and CDR2 is SYDVKM in the germline V gene. The DNA for the CDR3 is TGTGCCAGCAGTCCGCCGATGCAGGGGGGCGAGCAGTACTTC. Amino acids: CASSPPMQGGEQYF.

Only one count was recorded for this clone. The chain uses TRBV11-3 and TRBJ2-1, with D perhaps matching TRBD1 (6 bases). V shed 1 base and J shed 5 bases, with 12 bases lying between them. This CDR3 contains 15 residues. From germline, CDR1 is SGHNT and CDR2 YENEEA. CDR3 in amino acids: CASSLAQGVHNEQFF. DNA for the CDR3: TGTGCCAGCAGCTTAGCACAGGGAGTTCACAATGAGCAGTTCTTC.

The genes are TRBV5-6 and TRBJ2-3, with a possible D match to TRBD2 (6 bases). Germline CDR1 and CDR2: SGHDT and YYEEEE. CDR3 size: 15 residues. Trimming pared 3 bases from V and 0 bases from J, leaving 11 bases between. The CDR3 DNA sequence: TGTGCCAGCAGCTCACCGGGACTGAGCACAGATACGCAGTATTTT. This gives the protein CASSSPGLSTDTQYF.

This clone showed up just once. The V gene is TRBV29-1, the J gene TRBJ1-1, with 10 positions matching TRBD1. The germline V gene has CDR1 SQVTM and CDR2 ANQGSEA. J was trimmed by 1 base and V by 3 bases; bases with no gene match: 2. This CDR3 contains 14 residues. The CDR3: CSVETGGANTEAFF. CDR3 DNA sequence: TGCAGCGTTGAGACAGGGGGCGCGAACACTGAAGCTTTCTTT.

The chain employs TRBV19 and TRBJ2-5, with 7 bases aligning to TRBD2. The length of the CDR3 is 16 residues. V lost 1 base to trimming and J lost 5 bases; unmatched junction nucleotides: 10. Germline V gives CDR1 LNHDA, CDR2 SQIVND (reference sequence). CDR3 region: CASSIGGRADWETQYF. The DNA for the CDR3 is TGTGCCAGTAGTATAGGAGGGAGGGCCGATTGGGAGACCCAGTACTTC.

This chain joins TRBV29-1 and TRBJ2-2; D perhaps matches TRBD1 (5 bases). Trimming took off 7 bases at V and 1 base at J, with 13 bases between the two ends. Germline V gene sequence: CDR1 SQVTM, CDR2 ANQGSEA. The CDR3 runs 14 residues. The CDR3 protein is CSAAARGNTGELFF. The CDR3 DNA reads TGCAGCGCGGCAGCTAGGGGGAACACCGGGGAGCTGTTTTTT.

This chain joins TRBV14 and TRBJ2-2; maybe TRBD2 (6 bases). This CDR3 comprises 16 residues. Looked up from germline, CDR1 is SGHDN and CDR2 is FVKESK. V was cut by 1 base and J by 4 bases, with 13 bases left in between. The CDR3 coding sequence is TGTGCCAGCAGCCAAGGGACGGGAGCGGCCACCGGGGAGCTGTTTTTT. Translated, it gives CASSQGTGAATGELFF.